This paragraph covers one TCR beta chain sequence. The antigen is not known. Its ends do not fully match the called genes, so a read error is possible. It was cDNA, reverse transcribed from extracted RNA, that served as the sequencing template. Sequenced by immunoSEQ multiplex PCR; TCRdb stores in-frame clones only, minus some. This table holds some 200,000 clones, 45% to 65% found once. These data are taken from a study of CD8+ T cells in alopecia areata. About the study: Treated patients were dosed with oral tofacitinib, taking 5 to 10 mg twice daily. The study's findings and limits: Across lesional scalp, and particularly alopecia totalis/universalis, clonality surpassed that of normal scalp. Patients shared TCRs less clearly than mice did, possibly for HLA-related reasons. Tofacitinib delivered significant drops in scalp clonality and in expanded CD8+ clones among the top 100.

This sample's treatment: oral pan-JAK inhibitor, 5-10 mg twice daily. Here the sequenced sample was CD4+ T cells sorted from blood, taken at week 4, from a patient treated with tofacitinib. The sequence was collected from a human donor with alopecia areata.

The CDR3 here is CASSQAIGQPQHF. CDR3 in DNA: TGCGCCAGCAGCCAGGCTATCGGTCAGCCCCAGCATTTT. The chain combines TRBV5-4 with TRBJ1-5; unclear D gene. The CDR3 sequence is 13 residues long. Germline-derived CDR1 and CDR2 are SGHNT and YYREEE (reference sequence). Filled out from reference TRBV5-4 and TRBJ1-5, the complete variable domain reads ETGVTQSPTHLIKTRGQQVTLRCSSQSGHNTVSWYQQALGQGPQFIFQYYREEENGRGNFPPRFSGLQFPNYSSELNVNALELDDSALYLCASSQAIGQPQHFGDGTRLSIL.